The clone carrying this T cell receptor (beta chain) was detected ten times or more. Its antigen is still unknown. CDR1 is DFQATT and CDR2 is SNEGSKA in the germline V gene (reference sequence). The trim removed 6 bases at V and 4 bases at J, leaving 7 bases unmatched. The CDR3 is made up of 13 amino acids. These data come from a study of CD8 T cells in ankylosing spondylitis. Study findings and constraints: Among TCR beta sequences, a motif of under 10 highly homologous variants appeared characteristic of ankylosing spondylitis blood.

TCRdb fed the 5' RACE reads into MiXCR, producing one record per CDR3 protein. The table lists approximately 540,000 distinct CDR3 sequences, 12% of them singletons. This chain joins TRBV20-1 and TRBJ1-2, with 8 bases fitting TRBD1. The sequenced material came from blood, either unsorted or a sorted T cell fraction (not recorded which). The receptor was derived from a male donor with ankylosing spondylitis. The CDR3 is CSAPDRGIYGYTF. DNA for the CDR3: TGCAGTGCACCTGACAGGGGCATCTATGGCTACACCTTC.